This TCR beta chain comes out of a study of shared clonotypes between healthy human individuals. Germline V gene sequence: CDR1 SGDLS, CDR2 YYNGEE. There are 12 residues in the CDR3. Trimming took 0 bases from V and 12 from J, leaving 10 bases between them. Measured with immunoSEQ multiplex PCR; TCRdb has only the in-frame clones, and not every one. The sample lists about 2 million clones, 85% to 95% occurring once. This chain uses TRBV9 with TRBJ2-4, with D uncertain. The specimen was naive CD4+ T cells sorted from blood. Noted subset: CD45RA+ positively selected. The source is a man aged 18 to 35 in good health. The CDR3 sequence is CASSVEGKSQYF. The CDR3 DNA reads TGTGCCAGCAGCGTAGAGGGAAAAAGTCAGTACTTC. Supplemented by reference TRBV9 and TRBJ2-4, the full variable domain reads DSGVTQTPKHLITATGQRVTLRCSPRSGDLSVYWYQQSLDQGLQFLIQYYNGEERAKGNILERFSAQQFPDLHSELNLSSLELGDSALYFCASSVEGKSQYFGAGTRLSVL.